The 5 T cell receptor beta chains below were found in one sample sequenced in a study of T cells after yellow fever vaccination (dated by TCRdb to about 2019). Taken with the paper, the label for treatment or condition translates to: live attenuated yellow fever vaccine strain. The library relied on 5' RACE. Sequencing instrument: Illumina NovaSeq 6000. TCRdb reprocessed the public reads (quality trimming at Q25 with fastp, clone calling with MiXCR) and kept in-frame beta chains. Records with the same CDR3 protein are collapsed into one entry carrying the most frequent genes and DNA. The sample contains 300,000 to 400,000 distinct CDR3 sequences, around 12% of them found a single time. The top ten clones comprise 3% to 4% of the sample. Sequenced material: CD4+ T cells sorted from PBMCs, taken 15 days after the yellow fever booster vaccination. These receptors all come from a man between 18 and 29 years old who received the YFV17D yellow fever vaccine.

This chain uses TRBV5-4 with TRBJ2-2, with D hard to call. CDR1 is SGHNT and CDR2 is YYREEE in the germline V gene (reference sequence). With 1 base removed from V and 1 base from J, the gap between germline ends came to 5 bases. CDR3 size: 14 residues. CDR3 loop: CASSLIQNTGELFF. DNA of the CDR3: TGTGCCAGCAGCTTGATACAGAACACCGGGGAGCTGTTTTTT.

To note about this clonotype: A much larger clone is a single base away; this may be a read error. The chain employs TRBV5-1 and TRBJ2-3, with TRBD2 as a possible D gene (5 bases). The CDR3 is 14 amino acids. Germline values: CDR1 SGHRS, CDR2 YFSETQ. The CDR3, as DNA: TGCGCCAGCAGCTTGTGGAGGAGCCCAGATGCGCAGTATTTT. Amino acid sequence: CASSLWRSPDAQYF.

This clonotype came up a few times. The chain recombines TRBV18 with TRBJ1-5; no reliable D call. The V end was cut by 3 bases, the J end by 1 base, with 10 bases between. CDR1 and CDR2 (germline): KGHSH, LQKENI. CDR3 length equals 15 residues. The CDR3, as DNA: TGTGCCAGCTCACCTCAAGGGCACAGCAATCAGCCCCAGCATTTT. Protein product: CASSPQGHSNQPQHF.

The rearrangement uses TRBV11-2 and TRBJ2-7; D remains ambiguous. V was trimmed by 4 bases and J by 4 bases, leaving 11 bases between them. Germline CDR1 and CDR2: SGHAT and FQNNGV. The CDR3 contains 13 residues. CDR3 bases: TGTGCCAGCAGCTACGGTACAAGTTACGAGCAGTACTTC. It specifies CASSYGTSYEQYF.

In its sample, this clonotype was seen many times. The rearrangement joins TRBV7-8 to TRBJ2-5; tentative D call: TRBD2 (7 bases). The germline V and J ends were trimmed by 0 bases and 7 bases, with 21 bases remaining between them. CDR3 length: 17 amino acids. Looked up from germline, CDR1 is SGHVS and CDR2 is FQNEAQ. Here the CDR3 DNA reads TGTGCCAGCAGCTTAGCGATACGGAGGGGGGGGCGTGGGACCCAGTACTTC. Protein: CASSLAIRRGGRGTQYF.